These 32 T cell receptor beta chains share one sample of origin, sequenced in a study of blood T cell repertoires in COVID-19. TCRdb keeps only in-frame clones here, not all; method: immunoSEQ multiplex PCR. The sample includes 140,000 to 150,000 clones, about 85% of them seen just once. Specimen: PBMCs or T cells enriched from blood (not recorded which). The origin of the receptors is a middle-aged woman who had been exposed to COVID-19.

The V gene is TRBV7-9, the J gene TRBJ1-1; maybe TRBD1 (6 bases). Germline V CDR1 and CDR2: SEHNR, FQNEAQ (reference sequence). Trimming pared 5 bases from V and 5 bases from J, leaving 15 bases between. The CDR3 has 14 residues. The DNA of the CDR3 is TGTGCCAGCAGCATCCCCGGGGGGCGGACTGAAGCTTTCTTT. It yields the protein CASSIPGGRTEAFF.

CDR3 sequence (DNA): TGTGCCAGCAGCTTAGTCGGGGGATTTAGCGGGAGTAACACCGGGGAGCTGTTTTTT. It translates to CASSLVGGFSGSNTGELFF. The gene calls are TRBV7-2 and TRBJ2-2, with 9 bases fitting TRBD2. Germline V gives CDR1 SGHTA, CDR2 FQGNSA. This CDR3 region has 19 residues. V was pared by 1 base and J by 2 bases, with 11 bases of the junction left unmatched.

The rearrangement uses TRBV5-8 and TRBJ2-5; 8 bases match TRBD2. V lost 1 base to trimming and J lost 5 bases; unmatched junction nucleotides: 13. CDR1 and CDR2 (germline): SGHTS, YDEGEE. CDR3 length: 17 residues. For the CDR3, the DNA is TGTGCCAGCAGCTTGCATGCGGGGGGTGTCGTCAGGGAGACCCAGTACTTC. Translating gives CASSLHAGGVVRETQYF.

As regards this clone: The same CDR3 arises from other DNA sequences in this sample as well. V is TRBV5-1 and J is TRBJ1-1; TRBD1 is a possible D gene (6 bases). Per germline, CDR1 SGHRS and CDR2 YFSETQ. Trimming removed 4 bases at V and 1 base at J, with 11 bases between. This CDR3 region has 14 residues. The CDR3 DNA reads as TGCGCCAGCAGCCTGGACAGAGCGAACACTGAAGCTTTCTTT. It translates to CASSLDRANTEAFF.

The chain uses TRBV6-6 and TRBJ2-7; 7 bases match TRBD1. V shed 5 bases, J shed 1 base, and the junction held 5 bases outside the gene matches. This CDR3 region has 14 residues. Per the germline V gene, CDR1 is MNHNY and CDR2 is SVGAGI (reference sequence). The CDR3 sequence is CASSDRAISYEQYF. The CDR3 DNA reads as TGTGCCAGCAGTGACAGGGCCATTTCCTACGAGCAGTACTTC.

This CDR3 is CATREQGAGGYTF. The CDR3 coding sequence is TGTGCCACCAGAGAACAGGGGGCAGGAGGCTACACCTTC. The chain carries TRBV24-1 and TRBJ1-2; 9 positions match TRBD1. The J segment lost 8 bases and the V segment lost 7 bases, leaving 7 bases of the junction unmatched. Germline values: CDR1 KGHDR, CDR2 SFDVKD. The length of the CDR3 is 13 residues.

The chain employs TRBV5-1 and TRBJ2-7, with D tentatively TRBD2 (6 bases). V was shortened by 5 bases and J by 5 bases, with 14 bases between the two germline ends. The CDR3 extends over 13 amino acids. CDR1 SGHRS and CDR2 YFSETQ come from the germline V gene. The CDR3 sequence: CASRLASRDEQYF. The CDR3 DNA follows: TGCGCCAGCAGACTAGCTTCACGGGACGAGCAGTACTTC.

This rearrangement joins TRBV28 to TRBJ1-2, with D maybe TRBD1 (6 bases). Germline V gene lookup returns CDR1 MDHEN and CDR2 SYDVKM. The CDR3 totals 15 residues. Trimming pared 6 bases from V and 8 bases from J, leaving 22 bases between. In DNA form, the CDR3 reads TGTGCCAGCAGGTTGTCAGGGGTAGGATCTGGAGGCTACACCTTC. It translates to CASRLSGVGSGGYTF.

The V and J genes are TRBV7-2 and TRBJ1-1; maybe TRBD1 (5 bases). Germline-derived CDR1 and CDR2 are SGHTA and FQGNSA. The CDR3 is 17 amino acids. Trimming pared 3 bases from V and 4 bases from J, leaving 21 bases between. CDR3 in amino acids: CASSFPLGDSFGTEAFF. The CDR3 bases are TGTGCCAGCAGCTTTCCGCTGGGGGACTCGTTCGGCACTGAAGCTTTCTTT.

The chain carries TRBV19 and TRBJ2-6; 8 bases align to TRBD1. The germline V gene has CDR1 LNHDA and CDR2 SQIVND (reference sequence). This CDR3 spans 19 amino acids. The V and J ends lost 3 bases and 3 bases, in that order; junction bases with no gene match: 13. As DNA, the CDR3 is TGTGCCAGTAGTATTCGTGAGGGTCCAGGGGGCGGTGGGGCCAACGTCCTGACTTTC. It specifies CASSIREGPGGGGANVLTF.

This chain connects TRBV28 to TRBJ2-7; no reliable D call. The length of the CDR3 is 11 residues. Trimming took off 5 bases at V and 6 bases at J, with 8 bases between the two ends. CDR1 is MDHEN and CDR2 is SYDVKM in the germline V gene. The CDR3 reads CASSPTGEQYF. The CDR3 nucleotides are TGTGCCAGCAGTCCTACCGGCGAGCAGTACTTC.

The V gene is TRBV13, the J gene TRBJ2-7; D perhaps matches TRBD1 (6 bases). Germline CDR1 reads PRHDT; CDR2 reads FYEKMQ (reference sequence). The CDR3 has 15 residues. V dropped 0 bases and J dropped 4 bases, with 13 bases sitting between them. The chain's CDR3 is CASSLGTTGGYEQYF. The CDR3 DNA follows: TGTGCCAGCAGCTTAGGTACGACAGGTGGTTACGAGCAGTACTTC.

This clone has a single count. The V call is TRBV7-2, the J call TRBJ2-1, with a possible D match to TRBD2 (6 bases). Germline CDR1 SGHTA, CDR2 FQGNSA. Trimming removed 7 bases at V and 7 bases at J, with 17 bases between. The CDR3 covers 14 residues. DNA of the CDR3: TGTGCCAGCATGCGGGACGGAGGTTTAAATGAGCAGTTCTTC. This encodes CASMRDGGLNEQFF.

V usage is TRBV5-4 and J usage is TRBJ2-3; 14 nucleotides line up with TRBD2. CDR3 length: 18 residues. Germline CDR1 is SGHNT and CDR2 is YYREEE (reference sequence). J gave up 2 bases and V 3 bases, and 8 bases lay outside the gene matches. The CDR3 region has the DNA TGTGCCAGCAGCTCGACTAGCGGGGGGGGTCCCTCCACAGATACGCAGTATTTT. This translates into CASSSTSGGGPSTDTQYF.

The chain joins TRBV11-3 to TRBJ1-1; 7 bases are a match to TRBD1. CDR1 and CDR2 from the germline V gene are SGHNT and YENEEA. The CDR3 is 13 residues long. Trimming at V came to 5 bases and at J to 3 bases, leaving 3 bases not matched to a gene. The CDR3 sequence: CASSHGTDTEAFF. The DNA of the CDR3 is TGTGCCAGCAGCCACGGGACAGACACTGAAGCTTTCTTT.

The chain couples TRBV7-9 to TRBJ1-1; D is unclear. The germline V gene has CDR1 SEHNR and CDR2 FQNEAQ (reference sequence). With 11 bases removed from V and 1 base from J, the gap between germline ends came to 14 bases. This CDR3 has 13 amino acids. The CDR3 reads CAYARGTNTEAFF. The CDR3 region has the DNA TGTGCCTACGCCCGGGGTACGAACACTGAAGCTTTCTTT.

This clone was recorded once. The chain carries TRBV5-1 and TRBJ1-4, with 9 bases that match TRBD1. CDR3 length: 16 residues. Germline V gene data show CDR1 as SGHRS and CDR2 as YFSETQ. V was clipped by 4 bases and J by 3 bases; unmatched bases: 7. The CDR3 protein is CASSPGTGPPNEKLFF. For the CDR3, the DNA is TGCGCCAGCAGCCCAGGGACAGGGCCACCTAATGAAAAACTGTTTTTT.

The chain employs TRBV5-6 and TRBJ2-3; no clear D gene. Trimming took 0 bases from V and 4 from J, leaving 6 bases between them. The germline V gene has CDR1 SGHDT and CDR2 YYEEEE. This CDR3 comprises 13 residues. CDR3 DNA: TGTGCCAGCAGCTTGGCGACATCAGATACGCAGTATTTT. Translation: CASSLATSDTQYF.

The rearrangement joins TRBV20-1 to TRBJ1-5; no clear D gene. Germline CDR1 is DFQATT and CDR2 is SNEGSKA (reference sequence). V lost 3 bases to trimming and J lost 5 bases, with 5 bases between them. There are 11 residues in the CDR3. CDR3 region: CSASPDQPQHF. Here the CDR3 DNA reads TGCAGTGCTAGCCCCGATCAGCCCCAGCATTTT.

The chain combines TRBV5-1 with TRBJ1-2, with TRBD1 matching over 11 bases. After removal of 3 bases from V and 5 bases from J, the junction contained 6 bases not matched to a gene. Germline assignment: CDR1 SGHRS and CDR2 YFSETQ. This CDR3 spans 15 amino acids. The CDR3 sequence is CASSSNGQGAYGYTF. Written as DNA, the CDR3 is TGCGCCAGCAGCTCGAACGGACAGGGGGCTTATGGCTACACCTTC.

V and J are TRBV27 and TRBJ1-5; 8 bases agree with TRBD1. Germline CDR1 is MNHEY and CDR2 is SMNVEV (reference sequence). V lost 7 bases to trimming and J lost 1 base; unmatched junction nucleotides: 9. This CDR3 is built from 16 residues. CDR3 residues: CASTPGQGGSNQPQHF. CDR3 DNA sequence: TGTGCCAGCACTCCCGGACAGGGCGGGAGCAATCAGCCCCAGCATTTT.

In DNA form, the CDR3 reads TGTGCCAGTAGTCTCCACACTGAAGCTTTCTTT. This sequence encodes CASSLHTEAFF. The chain carries TRBV19 and TRBJ1-1; D unresolved. CDR3 length equals 11 residues. Between the trimmed V and J ends, which lost 5 bases and 3 bases, there was a span of 4 bases. CDR1 and CDR2 (germline): LNHDA, SQIVND (reference sequence).

The genes are TRBV20-1 and TRBJ1-2, with D hard to call. The CDR3 loop spans 13 amino acids. Germline loops: CDR1 DFQATT, CDR2 SNEGSKA (reference sequence). The V gene lost 6 bases and the J gene lost 5 bases, with 16 bases spanning the gap. For the CDR3, the DNA is TGCAGTGCAAGTAATCAGGAAAATTATGGCTACACCTTC. This gives the protein CSASNQENYGYTF.

This chain uses TRBV7-8 with TRBJ1-5; 7 nucleotides agree with TRBD1. Germline CDR1 SGHVS, CDR2 FQNEAQ. The V gene end was trimmed by 2 bases and the J gene end by 5 bases; junction bases not matched to a gene: 6. The CDR3 has 15 amino acids. CDR3 protein: CASSLNADRDQPQHF. The CDR3, as DNA: TGTGCCAGCAGCTTAAACGCCGACAGGGATCAGCCCCAGCATTTT.

The chain combines TRBV28 with TRBJ2-6; maybe TRBD2 (6 bases). The CDR3 covers 13 residues. Germline CDR1 MDHEN, CDR2 SYDVKM. CDR3 protein: CIVEGPGANVLTF. CDR3 nucleotides: TGTATAGTGGAGGGGCCTGGGGCCAACGTCCTGACTTTC.

This clone was detected only once. The DNA of the CDR3 is TGTGCCATCAGTGTGGGTACAGGAAATTCACCCCTCCACTTT. Its translation: CAISVGTGNSPLHF. This chain connects TRBV10-3 to TRBJ1-6; weak D call: TRBD1 (5 bases). The CDR3 sequence is 14 residues long. V was pared by 4 bases and J by 7 bases, with 11 bases between. Germline V CDR1 and CDR2: ENHRY, SYGVKD.

The genes are TRBV19 and TRBJ2-1, with D maybe TRBD1 (6 bases). The V gene's germline CDR1 is LNHDA and CDR2 SQIVND (reference sequence). The V gene lost 5 bases and the J gene lost 4 bases, with 12 bases spanning the gap. This CDR3 comprises 14 residues. DNA for the CDR3: TGTGCCAGTAGTCCAAGGGGGACATACAATGAGCAGTTCTTC. Amino acids: CASSPRGTYNEQFF.

The rearrangement joins TRBV19 to TRBJ1-5, with TRBD1 matching over 8 bases. The CDR3 loop spans 16 amino acids. V was clipped by 5 bases and J by 3 bases; unmatched bases: 9. The germline V gene encodes CDR1 LNHDA and CDR2 SQIVND (reference sequence). DNA of the CDR3: TGTGCCAGTAGTTCCGGGCCGGGACAGGCCAATCAGCCCCAGCATTTT. Amino acids: CASSSGPGQANQPQHF.

The chain uses TRBV25-1 and TRBJ2-1; 9 bases agree with TRBD2. Losses at the gene ends were 1 base for V and 7 bases for J; bases not matched to a gene: 8. Germline V gene sequence: CDR1 MGHDK, CDR2 SYGVNS. The CDR3 length is 16 residues. The CDR3 sequence: CASSEFAGGMGNEQFF. CDR3 in DNA: TGTGCCAGCAGTGAATTTGCGGGAGGGATGGGAAATGAGCAGTTCTTC.

The CDR3 coding sequence is TGCGCCAGCAGCCGGGACAGGGCTTGGGAAGAGACCCAGTACTTC. Amino acids: CASSRDRAWEETQYF. The rearrangement uses TRBV5-1 and TRBJ2-5; 9 bases are shared with TRBD1. Trimming at V came to 4 bases and at J to 3 bases, leaving 7 bases not matched to a gene. The CDR3 contains 15 residues. Germline V CDR1 and CDR2: SGHRS, YFSETQ.

This chain links TRBV7-7 with TRBJ1-3, with D hard to call. Trimming removed 4 bases at V and 0 bases at J, with 10 bases between. The CDR3 runs to 15 residues. Germline V gene data show CDR1 as SSHAT and CDR2 as FNYEAQ (reference sequence). This chain's CDR3 is CASSSGDGSGNTIYF. The CDR3, as DNA: TGTGCCAGCAGCTCGGGAGACGGCTCTGGAAACACCATATATTTT.

The chain employs TRBV5-5 and TRBJ2-3; TRBD2 agrees at 10 bases. Germline trimming cut 0 bases from V and 3 bases from J; bases unmatched to any gene: 4. The CDR3 extends over 16 amino acids. From germline, CDR1 is SGHKS and CDR2 YYEKEE (reference sequence). The CDR3 reads CASSLGGSGRTDTQYF. CDR3 in DNA: TGTGCCAGCAGCTTGGGGGGTAGCGGGAGGACAGATACGCAGTATTTT.